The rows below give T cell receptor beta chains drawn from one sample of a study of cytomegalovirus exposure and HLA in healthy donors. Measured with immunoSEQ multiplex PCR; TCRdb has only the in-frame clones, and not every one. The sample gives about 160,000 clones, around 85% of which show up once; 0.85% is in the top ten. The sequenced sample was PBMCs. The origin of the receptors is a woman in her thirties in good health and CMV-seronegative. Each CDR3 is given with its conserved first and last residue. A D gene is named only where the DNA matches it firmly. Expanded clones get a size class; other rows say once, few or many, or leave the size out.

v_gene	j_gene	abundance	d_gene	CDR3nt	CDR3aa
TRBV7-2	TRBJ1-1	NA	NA	TGTGCCAGCAGCAGACAGCCCGCGAACACTGAAGCTTTCTTT	CASSRQPANTEAFF
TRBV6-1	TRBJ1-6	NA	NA	TGTGCCAGCAGTGCCCAAGGGGGAGGGAATTCACCCCTCCACTTT	CASSAQGGGNSPLHF
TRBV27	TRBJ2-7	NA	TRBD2	TGTGCCAGCAGTTTCCAAGGCCTAGCGGCGCTTAACTACGAGCAGTACTTC	CASSFQGLAALNYEQYF
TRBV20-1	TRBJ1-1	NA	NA	TGCAGACCACAGAACACTGAAGCTTTCTTT	CRPQNTEAFF
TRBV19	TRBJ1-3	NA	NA	TGTGCCAGTACCCAACAACCTGGAAACACCATATATTTT	CASTQQPGNTIYF
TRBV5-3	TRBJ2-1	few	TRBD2	TGTGCCAGAAGCCCGGGGGGGGGCAAGTCCTACAATGAGCAGTTCTTC	CARSPGGGKSYNEQFF
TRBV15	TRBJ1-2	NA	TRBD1	TGTGCCACCAGCAGAGATACAGGGGGTAATGGCTACACCTTC	CATSRDTGGNGYTF
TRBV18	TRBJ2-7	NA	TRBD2	TGTGCCAGCTCACCAACTAGCGGGAGGTACGAGCAGTACTTC	CASSPTSGRYEQYF
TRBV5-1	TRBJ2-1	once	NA	TGCGCCAGCAGCTTGGTAGGCGGGATGAGCTCCTACAATGAGCAGTTCTTC	CASSLVGGMSSYNEQFF
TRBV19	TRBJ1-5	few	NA	TGTGCCAGTAGTGTTTCCGGGACAAATCCCCAGCATTTT	CASSVSGTNPQHF
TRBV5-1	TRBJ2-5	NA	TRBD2	TGCGCCAGCAGCTTAATTAGCGGGCCTTTCCAAGAGACCCAGTACTTC	CASSLISGPFQETQYF
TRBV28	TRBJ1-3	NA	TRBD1	TGTGCCAGCAGTCCCCCGATCGGGACAGGGTCGGGAAACACCATATATTTT	CASSPPIGTGSGNTIYF
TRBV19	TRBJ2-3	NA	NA	TGTGCCAGTAAGAGCGGACGATTCACAGATACGCAGTATTTT	CASKSGRFTDTQYF
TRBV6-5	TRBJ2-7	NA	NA	TGTGCCAGCAGTTCGGGACAAGGGCTCGAGCAGTACTTC	CASSSGQGLEQYF
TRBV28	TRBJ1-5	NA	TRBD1	TGTGCCAGCAGTGACAGGGGGCGCGGAAGCAATCAGCCCCAGCATTTT	CASSDRGRGSNQPQHF
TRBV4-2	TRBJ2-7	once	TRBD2	TGTGCCAGCAGCCCCACCCTAGCGGAAAACTACGAGCAGTACTTC	CASSPTLAENYEQYF
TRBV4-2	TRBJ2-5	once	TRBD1	TGTGCCAGCAGCCGGGGACAGGGCCTTCCAAACCAAGAGACCCAGTACTTC	CASSRGQGLPNQETQYF
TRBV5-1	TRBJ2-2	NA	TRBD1	TGCGCCAGCAGCTGGGCTCCGGGACAGGTCAGCACCGGGGAGCTGTTTTTT	CASSWAPGQVSTGELFF
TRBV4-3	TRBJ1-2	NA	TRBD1	TGCGCCAGCAGCCCGGACAGGGAATTGTCTGGCTACACCTTC	CASSPDRELSGYTF
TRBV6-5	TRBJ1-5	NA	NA	TGTGCCAGCAGTCTCAGGGGCAATCAGCCCCAGCATTTT	CASSLRGNQPQHF
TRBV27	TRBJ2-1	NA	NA	TGTGCCAGCAGTTTATCTAGCGCCTCCTACAATGAGCAGTTCTTC	CASSLSSASYNEQFF
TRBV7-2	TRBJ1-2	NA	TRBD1	TGTGCCAGCAGCCCCTACCGGACAGGCTCTAACTATGGCTACACCTTC	CASSPYRTGSNYGYTF
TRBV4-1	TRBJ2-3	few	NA	TGCGCCAGCAGCCAATTGAGGGGGAGCACAGATACGCAGTATTTT	CASSQLRGSTDTQYF
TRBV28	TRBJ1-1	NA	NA	TGTGCCAGCAGCCTGGGGCGTTATGAAGCTTTCTTT	CASSLGRYEAFF
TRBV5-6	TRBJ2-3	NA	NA	TGTGCCAGCAGCTTGGACAGGGTGTCTTTCGGCACAGATACGCAGTATTTT	CASSLDRVSFGTDTQYF